The 32 T cell receptor beta chains below were found in one sample sequenced in a study of TIL therapy for anti-PD-1-resistant metastatic lung cancer. The libraries were made with immunoSEQ v3. Generated by immunoSEQ multiplex PCR, the TCRdb table keeps only in-frame clones and is missing some. The data hold fewer than 65,000 clones, with approximately 78% observed a single time. Time point denoted: pre-treatment sample, taken before nivolumab and TIL therapy. The source was blood, collected at baseline. The receptors here all came from a person aged 25 to 80 with non-small cell lung cancer.

The chain joins TRBV6-2 or TRBV6-3 to TRBJ2-7, with TRBD2 identical over 8 bases. The CDR3 length is 14 residues. V lost 5 bases to trimming and J lost 3 bases; unmatched junction nucleotides: 6. Germline CDR1 MNHEY, CDR2 SVGEGT. CDR3 in amino acids: CASSIAGYNYEQYF. In DNA form, the CDR3 reads TGTGCCAGCAGTATAGCGGGATACAACTACGAGCAGTACTTC.

The V and J genes are TRBV29-1 and TRBJ1-1; D gene ambiguous. This CDR3 region has 10 residues. CDR1 SQVTM and CDR2 ANQGSEA come from the germline V gene. V was shortened by 6 bases and J by 6 bases, with 8 bases between the two germline ends. The CDR3 here is CSVFTPEAFF. The CDR3 DNA is TGCAGCGTCTTCACACCTGAAGCTTTCTTT.

The rearrangement uses TRBV24-1 and TRBJ2-1; weak D call: TRBD2 (6 bases). CDR3 length equals 17 residues. The ends were cut back, 5 bases at V and 1 base at J, with 17 bases in the middle. Germline V gene sequence: CDR1 KGHDR, CDR2 SFDVKD. CDR3 nucleotide sequence: TGTGCCACCAGTGGGGTCACTGGGGACTCGTCCTACAATGAGCAGTTCTTC. Amino acid sequence: CATSGVTGDSSYNEQFF.

The CDR3 spells CATSRRDWKETQYF. The CDR3 DNA reads TGTGCCACCAGCCGCCGGGACTGGAAAGAGACCCAGTACTTC. The chain is built from TRBV15 and TRBJ2-5; maybe TRBD2 (6 bases). The V gene's germline CDR1 is LNHNV and CDR2 YYDKDF (reference sequence). V lost 5 bases and J 3 bases, leaving 13 bases between the germline ends. This CDR3 contains 14 residues. The whole variable domain, filled in from reference TRBV15 and TRBJ2-5, reads DAMVIQNPRYQVTQFGKPVTLSCSQTLNHNVMYWYQQKSSQAPKLLFHYYDKDFNNEADTPDNFQSRRPNTSFCFLDIRSPGLGDTAMYLCATSRRDWKETQYFGPGTRLLVL.

This clone was found a few times. This chain links TRBV19 with TRBJ2-7, with 9 bases lining up with TRBD2. J was trimmed by 4 bases and V by 6 bases; bases with no gene match: 10. This CDR3 comprises 15 residues. Germline values: CDR1 LNHDA, CDR2 SQIVND (reference sequence). Here the CDR3 DNA reads TGTGCCAGTAGGCCGATAGCGGGAGACTCGTACGAGCAGTACTTC. Its translation: CASRPIAGDSYEQYF.

V gene TRBV21-1 combines with J gene TRBJ1-2; the DNA was not compared with TRBD1, the D call given in the table. TRBV21-1 has pseudogene status. The CDR3 length is 14 residues. Here the CDR3 reads CASSGQGGDYGYTF. CDR3 nucleotides: TGTGCCAGCAGCGGACAGGGGGGGGATTATGGCTACACCTTC.

The rearrangement joins TRBV7-5 to TRBJ2-7. TRBV7-5 is a recognized pseudogene. This CDR3 has 15 residues. The CDR3 reads CVRSLALEGHNEQYF. CDR3 coding DNA: TGTGTCAGAAGCTTAGCGCTCGAGGGGCACAACGAGCAGTACTTC.

This clone was seen a handful of times. The rearrangement uses TRBV4-2 and TRBJ2-7; D remains unclear. The CDR3 runs to 15 residues. The germline V gene encodes CDR1 LGHNA and CDR2 YNFKEQ. Deletions cut 1 base from V and 2 bases from J, with 12 bases between. CDR3 coding DNA: TGTGCCAGCAGCCAAGGTCACGGGCCGGCCTACGAGCAGTACTTC. Its protein is CASSQGHGPAYEQYF.

The rearrangement joins TRBV5-6 to TRBJ2-3; the D gene is possibly TRBD2 (6 bases). Germline assignment: CDR1 SGHDT and CDR2 YYEEEE. The CDR3 is made up of 16 amino acids. The V end lost 4 bases, the J end lost 1 base, and 16 bases lay between the germline ends. The CDR3 DNA is TGTGCCAGCAGCAGGAGAGGAGTAGCGGGCACAGATACGCAGTATTTT. Protein sequence: CASSRRGVAGTDTQYF.

The J gene is TRBJ1-2, the V gene TRBV29-1, with D perhaps TRBD1 (5 bases). CDR3 length: 12 amino acids. Trimming cost V 7 bases and J 4 bases, with 13 bases left between them. The germline CDR1 and CDR2 sequences are SQVTM and ANQGSEA. CDR3 sequence (DNA): TGCAGCGGGGACGTTGCGGGCTATGGCTACACCTTC. Its protein is CSGDVAGYGYTF.

This clone turned up a few times. The chain uses TRBV24-1 and TRBJ1-2, with D possibly being TRBD1 (5 bases). Germline V gene data show CDR1 as KGHDR and CDR2 as SFDVKD. V was shortened by 4 bases and J by 6 bases, with 17 bases between the two germline ends. This CDR3 is built from 15 residues. CDR3 sequence: CATSDFDSKLDGYTF. DNA of the CDR3: TGTGCCACCAGTGACTTCGACAGTAAGCTGGATGGCTACACCTTC.

The chain links TRBV24-1 to TRBJ2-1; D not resolved. With 2 bases removed from V and 1 base from J, the gap between germline ends came to 11 bases. The CDR3 is 16 residues long. Germline loops: CDR1 KGHDR, CDR2 SFDVKD. The CDR3 is CATSDSMAVSYNEQFF. The CDR3 DNA is TGTGCCACCAGTGATTCAATGGCGGTGTCCTACAATGAGCAGTTCTTC.

The DNA for the CDR3 is TGTGCCAGCAGCTCCCGACGGACTAGCGGGGAGCGGTACAATGAGCAGTTCTTC. Translating it yields CASSSRRTSGERYNEQFF. The chain employs TRBV7-2 and TRBJ2-1; 12 positions match TRBD2. The CDR3 consists of 18 residues. The germline CDR1 and CDR2 sequences are SGHTA and FQGNSA. V was clipped by 4 bases and J by 4 bases; unmatched bases: 11.

V gene TRBV18 combines with J gene TRBJ2-3; D is undetermined. In germline, CDR1 is KGHSH, CDR2 LQKENI. V was cut by 6 bases and J by 1 base, with 8 bases left in between. The CDR3 sequence is 13 residues long. Written as DNA, the CDR3 is TGTGCCAGCTCCCCGACCCGCACAGATACGCAGTATTTT. The encoded protein is CASSPTRTDTQYF.

This clone is a singleton in its sample. The junction departs from germline at one end; a sequencing error may be responsible. The CDR3 spells CASSLGAEDNEQFF. Here the CDR3 DNA reads TGTGCCAGCAGTTTAGGAGCGGAAGACAATGAGCAGTTCTTC. The chain employs TRBV7-2 and TRBJ2-1, with D possibly TRBD2 on 5 matching bases. Germline V lookup: CDR1 SGHTA, CDR2 FQGNSA. The CDR3 covers 14 residues.

The chain has TRBV7-9 and TRBJ2-7; D unresolved. The germline gives CDR1 SEHNR, CDR2 FQNEAQ (reference sequence). This CDR3 has 12 amino acids. Between the trimmed V and J ends, which lost 2 bases and 5 bases, there was a span of 7 bases. The DNA for the CDR3 is TGTGCCAGCAGCTTAACCGTTCACGAGCAGTACTTC. This translates into CASSLTVHEQYF.

This sequence joins TRBV27 and TRBJ1-1; 11 nucleotides agree with TRBD1. This CDR3 comprises 16 residues. The ends lost 6 bases at V and 0 bases at J; junction bases unmatched: 6. Germline loops: CDR1 MNHEY, CDR2 SMNVEV (reference sequence). The CDR3 spells CASRAGTGGMNTEAFF. CDR3 nucleotides: TGTGCCAGCAGGGCCGGGACAGGGGGTATGAACACTGAAGCTTTCTTT.

V gene TRBV7-2 combines with J gene TRBJ1-4; possibly TRBD1 for D (5 bases). V was cut by 1 base and J by 4 bases, with 7 bases left in between. Germline-derived CDR1 and CDR2 are SGHTA and FQGNSA. CDR3 length: 14 amino acids. As DNA, the CDR3 is TGTGCCAGCAGCTTAGGGACACTTAATGAAAAACTGTTTTTT. This translates into CASSLGTLNEKLFF.

The chain employs TRBV28 and TRBJ2-3, with 7 positions matching TRBD2. Germline V gives CDR1 MDHEN, CDR2 SYDVKM. After removal of 7 bases from V and 4 bases from J, the junction contained 5 bases not matched to a gene. The CDR3 loop spans 13 amino acids. The CDR3 DNA reads TGTGCCAGCAATCCGGGGGGAGCAGATACGCAGTATTTT. Amino acid sequence: CASNPGGADTQYF.

The chain combines TRBV6-6 with TRBJ2-3, with a tentative D call TRBD2 (5 bases). Trimming cost V 8 bases and J 3 bases, with 12 bases left between them. There are 13 residues in the CDR3. Germline CDR1 MNHNY, CDR2 SVGAGI (reference sequence). The CDR3 sequence is CASDPGVTDTQYF. For the CDR3, the DNA is TGTGCCAGCGACCCCGGGGTTACAGATACGCAGTATTTT.

V and J are TRBV11-2 and TRBJ2-5, with 8 bases matching TRBD1. Germline V gene sequence: CDR1 SGHAT, CDR2 FQNNGV. This CDR3 has 15 amino acids. V lost 0 bases and J lost 7; bases outside the gene matches: 7. The DNA for the CDR3 is TGTGCCAGCAGCTTAGATGGACAGGGCAAAGTGACCCAGTACTTC. It codes for CASSLDGQGKVTQYF.

The J gene is TRBJ2-4, the V gene TRBV27; 10 nucleotides match TRBD2. V gave up 5 bases and J gave up 8 bases; unmatched junction bases: 9. CDR3 length: 15 amino acids. CDR1 is MNHEY, CDR2 SMNVEV, per germline (reference sequence). CDR3 nucleotide sequence: TGTGCCAGCAGTCCTTTTAGCGGGGGGAGGGACATTCAGTACTTC. This sequence encodes CASSPFSGGRDIQYF.

This chain uses TRBV7-8 with TRBJ2-3, with 9 bases identical to TRBD2. Trimming took 2 bases from V and 4 from J; bases not matched to a gene: 7. Germline V CDR1 and CDR2: SGHVS, FQNEAQ. This CDR3 region has 16 residues. The CDR3 spells CASSLSVSGSSDTQYF. The CDR3 DNA follows: TGTGCCAGCAGCTTATCGGTTAGCGGGAGTTCAGATACGCAGTATTTT.

The rearrangement uses TRBV30 and TRBJ1-6; no reliable D call. CDR1 is GTSNPN and CDR2 is SVGIG in the germline V gene (reference sequence). The length of the CDR3 is 14 residues. Trimming stripped 0 bases from V and 11 bases from J, with 14 bases between. CDR3 in amino acids: CAWSVSGVGTPLHF. In DNA, the CDR3 is TGTGCCTGGAGTGTATCCGGGGTCGGAACACCCCTCCACTTT.

Only a few counts were recorded for this clone. The chain couples TRBV7-9 to TRBJ1-5; D uncertain. The CDR3 loop spans 12 amino acids. Trimming removed 1 base at V and 5 bases at J, with 3 bases between. The germline gives CDR1 SEHNR, CDR2 FQNEAQ (reference sequence). The CDR3 protein is CASSLGDQPQHF. The DNA of the CDR3 is TGTGCCAGCAGCTTAGGGGATCAGCCCCAGCATTTT.

This clone was found once. The chain combines TRBV28 with TRBJ2-5; 8 bases match TRBD1. Germline V lookup: CDR1 MDHEN, CDR2 SYDVKM. This CDR3 region has 13 residues. The trim removed 4 bases at V and 4 bases at J, leaving 2 bases unmatched. The CDR3 region has the DNA TGTGCCAGCAGTTACCAGGGGGCAGAGACCCAGTACTTC. Protein product: CASSYQGAETQYF.

The rearrangement links TRBV7-9 to TRBJ1-6; unclear D gene. The length of the CDR3 is 17 residues. V lost 0 bases and J 9 bases, leaving 18 bases between the germline ends. Germline assignment: CDR1 SEHNR and CDR2 FQNEAQ (reference sequence). This CDR3 is CASSLALAGPQSSPLHF. CDR3 nucleotides: TGTGCCAGCAGCTTAGCGCTAGCAGGACCGCAATCTTCACCCCTCCACTTT.

This chain uses TRBV30 with TRBJ1-4; D uncertain. Germline loops: CDR1 GTSNPN, CDR2 SVGIG (reference sequence). Trimming left V 0 bases short and J 4 bases short, with 9 bases between. The CDR3 has 14 amino acids. CDR3 sequence: CAWSVSGRNEKLFF. The CDR3 coding sequence is TGTGCCTGGAGTGTTTCCGGGCGTAATGAAAAACTGTTTTTT.

V and J are TRBV27 and TRBJ2-7; 10 positions match TRBD2. The CDR3 runs to 16 residues. In germline, CDR1 is MNHEY, CDR2 SMNVEV (reference sequence). V shed 2 bases, J shed 5 bases, and the junction held 9 bases outside the gene matches. CDR3: CASSLLPSGSVNEQYF. For the CDR3, the DNA is TGTGCCAGCAGTTTACTGCCTAGCGGGAGTGTGAACGAGCAGTACTTC.

The V call is TRBV19, the J call TRBJ2-7, with D unresolved. Trimming took 3 bases from V and 2 from J, leaving 8 bases between them. CDR1 is LNHDA, CDR2 SQIVND, per germline (reference sequence). The CDR3 contains 13 residues. In DNA, the CDR3 is TGTGCCAGTAGTATTTCGGTAGCCTACGAGCAGTACTTC. Translating gives CASSISVAYEQYF.

This clone was seen only once. The rearrangement joins TRBV28 to TRBJ2-5; D unresolved. There are 15 residues in the CDR3. V lost 5 bases to trimming and J lost 4 bases, with 17 bases between them. Germline V gene data show CDR1 as MDHEN and CDR2 as SYDVKM. Here the CDR3 reads CASSDRTGGRETQYF. CDR3 sequence (DNA): TGTGCCAGCAGTGATCGGACCGGTGGTCGAGAGACCCAGTACTTC.

The chain recombines TRBV5-1 with TRBJ1-5, with D tentatively TRBD1 (6 bases). V shed 2 bases and J shed 2 bases, with 8 bases lying between them. Germline CDR1 and CDR2: SGHRS and YFSETQ. The CDR3 contains 14 residues. The CDR3: CASSFSGGNQPQHF. The DNA of the CDR3 is TGCGCCAGCAGCTTTTCAGGGGGCAATCAGCCCCAGCATTTT.